The rows below give T cell receptor beta chains drawn from one sample of a study of HIV-infected patients and healthy controls. TCRdb ran MiXCR on the 5' RACE reads and lists one entry per CDR3 protein. Found here are under 20,000 distinct CDR3 sequences, more than 7.5% of them singletons; the top ten hold about 5.1%. Input material: blood. The receptors were sampled from an adult in good health. The CDR3 runs from the conserved cysteine through the conserved F or W. A D gene is named only where the DNA matches it firmly. Not every row has a clone size; where given, it reads once, few, many or a size class.

abundance | d_gene | j_gene | v_gene | CDR3nt | CDR3aa
medium-sized | . | TRBJ2-3 | TRBV6-2/TRBV6-3 | TGTGCCAGCAGAAACGCCCGGGAGCCAGATACGCAGTATTTT | CASRNAREPDTQYF
many | TRBD1 | TRBJ1-1 | TRBV27 | TGTGCCAGCAGTTTGGGGGGCAGGGGGTTCACTGAAGCTTTCTTT | CASSLGGRGFTEAFF
. | . | TRBJ1-5 | TRBV6-5 | TGTGCCAGCAGTAACAGGGTAGACAATCAGCCCCAGCATTTT | CASSNRVDNQPQHF
. | TRBD2 | TRBJ2-3 | TRBV6-4 | TGTGCCAGCAGTGCCCAAGCGGGAGGAGGAGATACGCAGTATTTT | CASSAQAGGGDTQYF
. | . | TRBJ1-1 | TRBV18 | TGTGCCAGCTCGCCCGGAATGAACACTGAAGCTTTCTTT | CASSPGMNTEAFF
. | . | TRBJ2-3 | TRBV5-1 | TGCGCCAGCAGCCTTTCGCCTAGCACAGATACGCAGTATTTT | CASSLSPSTDTQYF
medium-sized | TRBD2 | TRBJ2-3 | TRBV6-4 | TGTGCCAGCAGTGCCGGGACTAGCGGCACAGATACGCAGTATTTT | CASSAGTSGTDTQYF
many | TRBD2 | TRBJ2-1 | TRBV7-9 | TGTGCCAGCAGAGATAGCGGGAGTAGATCCTACAATGAGCAGTTCTTC | CASRDSGSRSYNEQFF
many | . | TRBJ2-3 | TRBV12-3/TRBV12-4 | TGTGCCAGCAGTCCCGACACAGATACGCAGTATTTT | CASSPDTDTQYF
. | TRBD2 | TRBJ2-1 | TRBV5-1 | TGCGCCTCGGCGGGAGTTAATAGTAATGAGCAGTTCTTC | CASAGVNSNEQFF
few | TRBD1 | TRBJ1-2 | TRBV6-5 | TGTGCCAGCAGTCCGACAGGGCTTCTATTGGGCTACACCTTC | CASSPTGLLLGYTF
many | . | TRBJ1-5 | TRBV6-2/TRBV6-3 | TGTGCCAGCAGGGTCGGGGCCAGCAGTCAGCCCCAGCATTTT | CASRVGASSQPQHF
many | TRBD2 | TRBJ2-1 | TRBV11-2 | TGTGCCAGCAGCTTTCGGCCGGGACTAGCGGCCCACGTGCAGTTCTTC | CASSFRPGLAAHVQFF
medium-sized | . | TRBJ1-1 | TRBV18 | TGTGCCAGCTCAGGAATGAACACTGAAGCTTTCTTT | CASSGMNTEAFF
. | TRBD1 | TRBJ2-7 | TRBV18 | TGTGCCAGCCGAGCAGGGGGCCCCTACGAGCAGTACTTC | CASRAGGPYEQYF
many | . | TRBJ1-4 | TRBV19 | TGTGCCAGTAGTCCAGGATCAACTAATGAAAAACTGTTTTTT | CASSPGSTNEKLFF
many | TRBD2 | TRBJ2-1 | TRBV4-1 | TGCGCCAGCAGCCCACTAGCGGGAGGGATTGAGCAGTTCTTC | CASSPLAGGIEQFF
many | . | TRBJ1-5 | TRBV27 | TGTGCCAGCAGTTTTCCAAGACACTCCAACCCCCAGCATTTT | CASSFPRHSNPQHF
medium-sized | . | TRBJ1-4 | TRBV20-1 | TGCAGTGCTAGAGATGGGTGGGGACGGATGAATGAAAAACTGTTTTTT | CSARDGWGRMNEKLFF
many | . | TRBJ2-7 | TRBV13 | TGTGCCAGCAGCCTGTCCCGACGTAGCGGATACGAGCAGTACTTC | CASSLSRRSGYEQYF
few | . | TRBJ1-6 | TRBV20-1 | TGCAGTGCTAGACAGGAGGATTCACCCCTCCACTTT | CSARQEDSPLHF
many | . | TRBJ1-5 | TRBV29-1 | TGCAGCGTTGCAGGGGACTATAGCAATCAGCCCCAGCATTTT | CSVAGDYSNQPQHF
once | . | TRBJ2-1 | TRBV6-5 | TGTGCCAGCAAGGCAGGGAGCTCCTACAATGAGCAGTTCTTC | CASKAGSSYNEQFF
. | . | TRBJ2-3 | TRBV12-3/TRBV12-4 | TGTGCCAGTATGAGGTCAGATACGCAGTATTTT | CASMRSDTQYF
many | . | TRBJ1-5 | TRBV20-1 | TGCAGTGCAGGGCCTTCCAATCAGCCCCAGCATTTT | CSAGPSNQPQHF
medium-sized | . | TRBJ1-5 | TRBV28 | TGTGCCAGCAGTTTAGGTCGCAGCCAGCCCCAGCATTTT | CASSLGRSQPQHF
many | TRBD1 | TRBJ2-3 | TRBV4-1 | TGCGCCAGCAGCTCATTCAACAGGGGGTCAGCAGATACGCAGTATTTT | CASSSFNRGSADTQYF
few | TRBD2 | TRBJ2-5 | TRBV20-1 | TGCAGTGCTAGTGGTCTGGCGGGAGGGCCCAGCGAGACCCAGTACTTC | CSASGLAGGPSETQYF
many | . | TRBJ2-3 | TRBV29-1 | TGCAGCGTTGAGGGGGCAGATACGCAGTATTTT | CSVEGADTQYF
. | TRBD1 | TRBJ1-2 | TRBV20-1 | TGCAGTGCCACGCCGAACGACAGGGTTGCTGGCTACACCTTC | CSATPNDRVAGYTF
many | TRBD2 | TRBJ2-3 | TRBV6-4 | TGTGCCAGCAGCTCACTAGCGGGAGGGTCAGATACGCAGTATTTT | CASSSLAGGSDTQYF
many | TRBD1 | TRBJ2-5 | TRBV2 | TGTGCCAGCAGTGAGTCGACAGGGGGCCAAGAGACCCAGTACTTC | CASSESTGGQETQYF
few | . | TRBJ1-1 | TRBV20-1 | TGCAGTGCTAGCGCCCCAGGGAGCGCTGAAGCTTTCTTT | CSASAPGSAEAFF
medium-sized | . | TRBJ2-3 | TRBV6-6 | TGTGCCACTAGGGGCGGCACAGATACGCAGTATTTT | CATRGGTDTQYF
many | . | TRBJ2-1 | TRBV24-1 | TGTGCCACCAGCGACCCTAGAAATGAGCAGTTCTTC | CATSDPRNEQFF
many | . | TRBJ2-3 | TRBV20-1 | TGCAGTGCCGCTGACTCGGGAACGGGAGTGACAGATACGCAGTATTTT | CSAADSGTGVTDTQYF
many | . | TRBJ2-3 | TRBV6-2/TRBV6-3 | TGTGCCAGCAGGCGTCTAAACTCGGCCGATACGCAGTATTTT | CASRRLNSADTQYF
many | . | TRBJ2-6 | TRBV19 | TGTGCCAGTAGTGTTCCGGGGCCGCTCAAAAGCGTCCTGACTTTC | CASSVPGPLKSVLTF
many | . | TRBJ2-7 | TRBV4-1 | TGCGCCAGCAGCCAAGATTACGCCGGGACATGGAACGAGCAGTACTTC | CASSQDYAGTWNEQYF
many | . | TRBJ1-2 | TRBV2 | TGTGCCAGCCGTGCTACGGCCTCTCGGACGTATGGCTACACCTTC | CASRATASRTYGYTF
few | . | TRBJ2-2 | TRBV3-1 | TGTGCCAGCAGCCAAGCTAACACCGGGGAGCTGTTTTTT | CASSQANTGELFF
many | TRBD1 | TRBJ1-2 | TRBV29-1 | TGCAGCGCGGGGACAGGGCGAGCCAACTATGGCTACACCTTC | CSAGTGRANYGYTF
many | TRBD2 | TRBJ2-1 | TRBV18 | TGTGCCAGCTCACCCCCGGGACTAGCGACGAATGAGCAGTTCTTC | CASSPPGLATNEQFF
. | TRBD2 | TRBJ2-3 | TRBV5-4 | TGTGCCAGCAGCTGGGATAGCGGGAGGAGGCAGTATTTT | CASSWDSGRRQYF
medium-sized | TRBD2 | TRBJ2-1 | TRBV6-2/TRBV6-3 | TGTGCCAGCAGTTACCCCCTGGGGACTAGCGGGAGTTATGAGCAGTTCTTC | CASSYPLGTSGSYEQFF
many | TRBD1 | TRBJ1-6 | TRBV3-1 | TGTGCCAGCAGTCCGACAGGGGAATTAAGGAATTCACCCCTCCACTTT | CASSPTGELRNSPLHF
. | TRBD2 | TRBJ2-2 | TRBV20-1 | TGCAGTGCTACCCGACTAGCGGGAGGGGCCGGGGAGCTGTTTTTT | CSATRLAGGAGELFF
. | TRBD1 | TRBJ2-3 | TRBV20-1 | TGCAGTGCTAGATTGGGACAGGGTGAAGTGGATACGCAGTATTTT | CSARLGQGEVDTQYF
many | TRBD2 | TRBJ2-1 | TRBV6-2/TRBV6-3 | TGTGCCAGCAGTTATGGCGGGAGGAATGAGCAGTTCTTC | CASSYGGRNEQFF
. | TRBD1 | TRBJ1-2 | TRBV12-3/TRBV12-4 | TGTGCCAGCAGATTGGGACAGGGGATCTATGGCTACACCTTC | CASRLGQGIYGYTF
many | . | TRBJ1-1 | TRBV20-1 | TGCAGTGCTAGAGGCGAAAATGAAGCTTTCTTT | CSARGENEAFF
many | . | TRBJ1-1 | TRBV10-3 | TGTGCCACCATGGGTCAAGCGGGCACTGAAGCTTTCTTT | CATMGQAGTEAFF
medium-sized | TRBD1 | TRBJ2-1 | TRBV6-5 | TGTGCCAGCAGTCATCCTGGGGACAGGGGGCGGTTCAATGAGCAGTTCTTC | CASSHPGDRGRFNEQFF
many | . | TRBJ2-1 | TRBV12-3/TRBV12-4 | TGTGCCAGCAGTTTTGCAGATGAGCAGTTCTTC | CASSFADEQFF